Presented here are 24 T cell receptor beta chains from one specimen sequenced in a study of CD8+ T cells in alopecia areata (dated by TCRdb to 2017 to 2018). Library preparation used the immunoSEQ multiplex PCR assay. RNA was extracted from all samples and reverse transcribed into cDNA as template for TCR sequencing. The source is immuneACCESS, and TCRdb retained only in-frame sequences with V and J called. Part of the clones is not carried over; for the studies checked, unresolved V genes explain less than half of this, and the remainder is unexplained. The sample yields about 250,000 clones; roughly 63% were counted once. The top ten clonotypes cover roughly 0.93% of the sample. Sample treatment or condition, as interpreted from the label and publication: oral pan-JAK inhibitor, 5-10 mg twice daily. Sample: CD4+ T cells sorted from blood, taken between weeks 51 and 52, from a patient treated with tofacitinib. The receptors were gathered from a human donor with alopecia areata.

This clone was seen a few times. J is TRBJ1-1 and V is TRBV2; D ambiguous. The germline V and J ends were trimmed by 6 bases and 1 base, with 9 bases remaining between them. Germline V gene lookup returns CDR1 SNHLY and CDR2 FYNNEI. This CDR3 spans 13 amino acids. This CDR3 reads CASREGWNTEAFF. The CDR3 nucleotides read TGTGCCAGCAGGGAGGGTTGGAACACTGAAGCTTTCTTT.

The V gene is TRBV29-1, the J gene TRBJ1-5; perhaps TRBD1 as D (5 bases). CDR1 and CDR2 (germline): SQVTM, ANQGSEA. Trimming shortened V by 4 bases and J by 7 bases, and 14 bases separated the two germline ends. The CDR3 contains 13 residues. The CDR3 nucleotides are TGCAGCGTTGGGGGCGAGGGCGGACAGCCCCAGCATTTT. Its translation: CSVGGEGGQPQHF. The full variable domain, its missing parts supplied by reference TRBV29-1 and TRBJ1-5, is SAVISQKPSRDICQRGTSLTIQCQVDSQVTMMFWYRQQPGQSLTLIATANQGSEATYESGFVIDKFPISRPNLTFSTLTVSNMSPEDSSIYLCSVGGEGGQPQHFGDGTRLSIL.

CDR3 nucleotide sequence: TGTGCCAGCAGTTTAAGAACAGGCTATGGCTACACCTTC. This gives the protein CASSLRTGYGYTF. The chain joins TRBV27 to TRBJ1-2; possible D gene TRBD1, 5 bases. The CDR3 has 13 amino acids. The germline gives CDR1 MNHEY, CDR2 SMNVEV (reference sequence). Trimming left V 2 bases short and J 4 bases short, with 8 bases between.

The V call is TRBV6-1, the J call TRBJ1-6; 7 bases align to TRBD1. The CDR3 runs to 14 residues. V trimming: 5 bases; J trimming: 5 bases; junction bases outside the gene matches: 3. The V gene's germline CDR1 is MNHNS and CDR2 SASEGT. DNA of the CDR3: TGTGCCAGCAGTAGGGACAGAAATAATTCACCCCTCCACTTT. This gives the protein CASSRDRNNSPLHF.

The chain couples TRBV5-1 to TRBJ2-1; D may correspond to TRBD1 or TRBD2 (7 bases each). Germline CDR1 SGHRS, CDR2 YFSETQ. Trimming pared 4 bases from V and 6 bases from J, leaving 23 bases between. The CDR3 loop spans 17 amino acids. CDR3 nucleotide sequence: TGCGCCAGCAGCACGGGGGGAGACAGGGCACGGACCAATGAGCAGTTCTTC. Protein: CASSTGGDRARTNEQFF.

The chain carries TRBV30 and TRBJ2-1; 7 nucleotides align to TRBD1. The germline CDR1 and CDR2 sequences are GTSNPN and SVGIG (reference sequence). The CDR3 runs 16 residues. Trimming at V came to 1 base and at J to 3 bases, leaving 9 bases not matched to a gene. The CDR3 DNA follows: TGTGCCTGGAGTGCCCCCTGGACAGGTCGCTACAATGAGCAGTTCTTC. Amino acid sequence: CAWSAPWTGRYNEQFF.

This chain connects TRBV9 to TRBJ2-5; 8 bases are shared with TRBD2. The CDR3 runs to 13 residues. J was trimmed by 1 base and V by 5 bases; bases with no gene match: 1. CDR1 and CDR2 from the germline V gene are SGDLS and YYNGEE. CDR3 sequence (DNA): TGTGCCAGCAGTCGGGGGGGCCAAGAGACCCAGTACTTC. It encodes CASSRGGQETQYF. The variable domain in full, with the rest retrieved from reference TRBV9 and TRBJ2-5, is DSGVTQTPKHLITATGQRVTLRCSPRSGDLSVYWYQQSLDQGLQFLIQYYNGEERAKGNILERFSAQQFPDLHSELNLSSLELGDSALYFCASSRGGQETQYFGPGTRLLVL.

This clone was detected only a few times. The chain has TRBV10-3 and TRBJ2-7, with D maybe TRBD1 (6 bases). CDR1 is ENHRY, CDR2 SYGVKD, per germline. CDR3 length: 12 amino acids. V was trimmed by 5 bases and J by 3 bases, leaving 8 bases between them. The CDR3 coding sequence is TGTGCCATCAGTAAGGACAGCTACGAGCAGTACTTC. Its protein product is CAISKDSYEQYF.

V gene TRBV18 combines with J gene TRBJ2-2; either TRBD1 or TRBD2 may supply D (5 bases each). There are 17 residues in the CDR3. The germline gives CDR1 KGHSH, CDR2 LQKENI. Deletions cut 4 bases from V and 0 bases from J, with 15 bases between. CDR3 loop: CASSLLGTSSNTGELFF. The CDR3, as DNA: TGTGCCAGCTCACTACTTGGGACGTCTTCGAACACCGGGGAGCTGTTTTTT. The full variable domain, its missing parts supplied by reference TRBV18 and TRBJ2-2, is NAGVMQNPRHLVRRRGQEARLRCSPMKGHSHVYWYRQLPEEGLKFMVYLQKENIIDESGMPKERFSAEFPKEGPSILRIQQVVRGDSAAYFCASSLLGTSSNTGELFFGEGSRLTVL.

In this sample, this clone turned up a few times. The chain is built from TRBV5-6 and TRBJ2-3; D remains ambiguous. This CDR3 has 13 amino acids. Germline CDR1 and CDR2: SGHDT and YYEEEE. Trimming took 3 bases from V and 3 from J, leaving 8 bases between them. The CDR3 nucleotides are TGTGCCAGCAGCTCGTATGTAACAGATACGCAGTATTTT. It is translated as CASSSYVTDTQYF.

The chain has TRBV10-3 and TRBJ2-3, with 10 bases identical to TRBD1. The V gene's germline CDR1 is ENHRY and CDR2 SYGVKD. V trimming: 3 bases; J trimming: 3 bases; junction bases outside the gene matches: 6. CDR3 length: 16 amino acids. The CDR3 DNA follows: TGTGCCATCAGTGAACCGGGACAGGGGAGTACAGATACGCAGTATTTT. It codes for CAISEPGQGSTDTQYF.

By share, this clone counts as medium-sized. The chain is built from TRBV6-5 and TRBJ1-6; TRBD1 aligns across 8 bases. CDR3 length: 12 amino acids. V trimming: 8 bases; J trimming: 6 bases; junction bases outside the gene matches: 0. Germline CDR1 MNHEY, CDR2 SVGAGI. The CDR3 protein is CASGQGNSPLHF. The CDR3 nucleotides read TGTGCCAGCGGACAGGGTAATTCACCCCTCCACTTT.

This clone was recorded once. The chain couples TRBV25-1 to TRBJ1-6; possible D gene TRBD1, 5 bases. This CDR3 spans 15 amino acids. The V gene lost 1 base and the J gene lost 10 bases, with 14 bases spanning the gap. From germline, CDR1 is MGHDK and CDR2 SYGVNS. CDR3 loop: CASSEWSREASPLHF. Here the CDR3 DNA reads TGTGCCAGCAGTGAATGGTCCAGGGAGGCGTCACCCCTCCACTTT.

This clone was recorded only once. The J gene is TRBJ1-6, the V gene TRBV6-5; a weak D match, TRBD1 (5 bases). V was trimmed by 0 bases and J by 8 bases, leaving 11 bases between them. This CDR3 is 15 amino acids long. Germline assignment: CDR1 MNHEY and CDR2 SVGAGI. The CDR3 spells CASSYSSGMDSPLHF. In DNA form, the CDR3 reads TGTGCCAGCAGTTACTCGTCAGGGATGGATTCACCCCTCCACTTT.

The V and J genes are TRBV19 and TRBJ2-3, with 10 bases lining up with TRBD1. This CDR3 contains 16 residues. Germline V gene sequence: CDR1 LNHDA, CDR2 SQIVND (reference sequence). With 4 bases clipped from V and 3 bases from J, the junction kept 7 bases outside the gene matches. CDR3 protein: CASSTLGQGTTDTQYF. Here the CDR3 DNA reads TGTGCCAGTAGTACCCTGGGACAGGGGACAACAGATACGCAGTATTTT.

J is TRBJ1-5 and V is TRBV30, with D uncertain. The length of the CDR3 is 15 residues. Germline V gene data show CDR1 as GTSNPN and CDR2 as SVGIG (reference sequence). Trimming stripped 2 bases from V and 2 bases from J, with 13 bases between. As DNA, the CDR3 is TGTGCCTGGAGTAAAAACGCCCAGGGCAATCAGCCCCAGCATTTT. Amino acid sequence: CAWSKNAQGNQPQHF. Full variable domain (outside the CDR3, taken from reference TRBV30 and TRBJ1-5): SQTIHQWPATLVQPVGSPLSLECTVEGTSNPNLYWYRQAAGRGLQLLFYSVGIGQISSEVPQNLSASRPQDRQFILSSKKLLLSDSGFYLCAWSKNAQGNQPQHFGDGTRLSIL.

This rearrangement joins TRBV4-2 to TRBJ2-5, with 11 bases aligning to TRBD2. This CDR3 contains 16 residues. The germline V gene encodes CDR1 LGHNA and CDR2 YNFKEQ. After removal of 5 bases from V and 1 base from J, the junction contained 6 bases not matched to a gene. The CDR3 spells CASSDGGTSGQETQYF. The CDR3 DNA is TGTGCCAGCAGCGACGGGGGGACTAGCGGCCAAGAGACCCAGTACTTC.

The chain uses TRBV5-1 and TRBJ2-3; D gene unclear. Germline loops: CDR1 SGHRS, CDR2 YFSETQ. The CDR3 has 12 residues. Deletions cut 2 bases from V and 4 bases from J, with 5 bases between. The CDR3 sequence is CASSFNADTQYF. The CDR3 nucleotides read TGCGCCAGCAGCTTCAACGCAGATACGCAGTATTTT.

This sequence joins TRBV5-1 and TRBJ2-5; TRBD2 agrees at 7 bases. J was trimmed by 4 bases and V by 6 bases; bases with no gene match: 15. CDR3 length equals 16 residues. Germline V gene lookup returns CDR1 SGHRS and CDR2 YFSETQ. The CDR3 DNA reads TGCGCCAGCACCTTATATGGACTAGGAACGGGAGAGACCCAGTACTTC. Encoded protein: CASTLYGLGTGETQYF.

This chain connects TRBV25-1 to TRBJ1-1, with D unclear. This CDR3 is built from 11 residues. Germline CDR1 reads MGHDK; CDR2 reads SYGVNS. Between the trimmed V and J ends, which lost 6 bases and 4 bases, there was a span of 6 bases. CDR3 protein: CASRVFTEAFF. In DNA, the CDR3 is TGTGCCAGCAGGGTCTTCACTGAAGCTTTCTTT.

This rearrangement joins TRBV30 to TRBJ1-1; no reliable D call. CDR1 and CDR2 from the germline V gene are GTSNPN and SVGIG (reference sequence). The V gene lost 2 bases and the J gene lost 1 base, with 8 bases spanning the gap. This CDR3 has 13 residues. The CDR3, as DNA: TGTGCCTGGAGTCCCAGCAGGAACACTGAAGCTTTCTTT. This sequence encodes CAWSPSRNTEAFF.

This chain joins TRBV19 and TRBJ1-1; D possibly corresponds to TRBD1 (5 bases). The germline V gene encodes CDR1 LNHDA and CDR2 SQIVND (reference sequence). The CDR3 sequence is 17 residues long. The ends were cut back, 3 bases at V and 3 bases at J, with 20 bases in the middle. The DNA for the CDR3 is TGTGCCAGTAGTATCCTTTTGACAGCGACTCGGGACACTGAAGCTTTCTTT. This codes for CASSILLTATRDTEAFF. Filled out from reference TRBV19 and TRBJ1-1, the complete variable domain reads DGGITQSPKYLFRKEGQNVTLSCEQNLNHDAMYWYRQDPGQGLRLIYYSQIVNDFQKGDIAEGYSVSREKKESFPLTVTSAQKNPTAFYLCASSILLTATRDTEAFFGQGTRLTVV.

This clone was seen more than once but under ten times. The chain links TRBV6-5 to TRBJ1-5; no firm D call. The CDR3 extends over 13 amino acids. The V gene's germline CDR1 is MNHEY and CDR2 SVGAGI. The ends were cut back, 2 bases at V and 3 bases at J, with 5 bases in the middle. The CDR3 sequence: CASSYGVNQPQHF. CDR3 in DNA: TGTGCCAGCAGTTACGGTGTCAATCAGCCCCAGCATTTT.

As DNA, the CDR3 is TGCGCCAGCAGCTTGGGACAGCAGGAGCCCCAGCATTTT. The encoded protein is CASSLGQQEPQHF. This chain connects TRBV5-1 to TRBJ1-5, with TRBD1 as a possible D gene (5 bases). CDR1 is SGHRS and CDR2 is YFSETQ in the germline V gene. V lost 0 bases, J lost 8 bases, and 9 bases lay in between. The CDR3 runs to 13 residues.